The 4 T cell receptor beta chains listed next were all sequenced from one sample in a study of blood T cell repertoires in COVID-19. Libraries were prepared by immunoSEQ multiplex PCR; TCRdb keeps only in-frame clonotypes and omits some of them. The sample holds about 310,000 clones, around nine tenths seen once. Sequencing was performed on peripheral blood. These receptors were obtained from a man aged 45-65 years with active or convalescent COVID-19.

CDR3 coding DNA: TGTGCCAGCAGCGTAGCTCCAGGCAGGGCGGATCGCGGCGAGCAGTACTTC. Its protein product is CASSVAPGRADRGEQYF. This chain uses TRBV9 with TRBJ2-7, with a weak D call TRBD1 (5 bases). The CDR3 consists of 17 residues. The germline V gene encodes CDR1 SGDLS and CDR2 YYNGEE. With 0 bases removed from V and 6 bases from J, the gap between germline ends came to 22 bases. Full variable domain (missing parts from reference TRBV9 and TRBJ2-7): DSGVTQTPKHLITATGQRVTLRCSPRSGDLSVYWYQQSLDQGLQFLIQYYNGEERAKGNILERFSAQQFPDLHSELNLSSLELGDSALYFCASSVAPGRADRGEQYFGPGTRLTVT.

This clone was observed once. V and J are TRBV10-2 and TRBJ1-5; D remains unclear. The CDR3 consists of 12 residues. Germline assignment: CDR1 WSHSY and CDR2 SAAADI. The germline V and J ends were trimmed by 3 bases and 2 bases, with 2 bases remaining between them. CDR3 bases: TGCGCCAGCAGTGACGGCAATCAGCCCCAGCATTTT. Its translation is CASSDGNQPQHF.

V gene TRBV9 combines with J gene TRBJ2-7, with a possible D match to TRBD1 (6 bases). The CDR3 consists of 12 residues. CDR1 is SGDLS, CDR2 YYNGEE, per germline. V was clipped by 3 bases and J by 4 bases, with 8 bases between them. CDR3 region: CASSGRGYEQYF. Here the CDR3 DNA reads TGTGCCAGCAGCGGAAGGGGGTACGAGCAGTACTTC.

The chain joins TRBV30 to TRBJ1-2, with a tentative D call TRBD1 (5 bases). The CDR3 spans 15 residues. Deletions cut 5 bases from V and 3 bases from J, with 19 bases between. Per the germline V gene, CDR1 is GTSNPN and CDR2 is SVGIG (reference sequence). CDR3 residues: CAWRDSLVSDYGYTF. The CDR3 bases are TGTGCCTGGCGGGACTCCCTAGTTTCTGACTATGGCTACACCTTC.